These T cell receptor beta chains were read from a single sample in a study of T cell responses to AZD1222 COVID-19 vaccine. Sequencing was performed with immunoSEQ multiplex PCR; in TCRdb, only in-frame clones are kept and a portion is missing. The top ten clones hold 1.6% of a sample with roughly 170,000 clones, roughly 92% of them seen once. This sample comprised peripheral blood, obtained 28 days after the second AZD1222 dose. Source of these receptors: an adult who received the AZD1222 COVID-19 vaccine. Both conserved end residues are part of each CDR3. The D gene is left open where the match is weak. Not all rows give a size; the values are once, few, many and, for expanded clones, a class.

D | size | J | V | CDR3 | DNA
. | . | TRBJ1-2 | TRBV6-6 | CASASNVYYGYTF | TGTGCCTCCGCCTCAAACGTTTACTATGGCTACACCTTC
TRBD1 | . | TRBJ1-2 | TRBV7-9 | CASSLGAGGVYGYTF | TGTGCCAGCAGCTTAGGGGCAGGGGGCGTCTATGGCTACACCTTC
. | . | TRBJ1-1 | TRBV4-3 | CASSRLTGSGIMNTEAFF | TGCGCCAGCAGCCGGCTTACAGGGTCCGGCATCATGAACACTGAAGCTTTCTTT
TRBD2 | . | TRBJ2-7 | TRBV5-1 | CASSLGRREGLYEQYF | TGCGCCAGCAGCTTGGGTCGGCGGGAGGGCCTCTACGAGCAGTACTTC
TRBD1 | . | TRBJ1-5 | TRBV19 | CASSRDRGYNQPQHF | TGTGCCAGTAGTAGGGACAGGGGATACAATCAGCCCCAGCATTTT
. | . | TRBJ1-1 | TRBV19 | CASSPPPGRVDAFF | TGTGCCAGTAGTCCCCCCCCCGGGAGGGTTGACGCTTTCTTT
. | . | TRBJ1-1 | TRBV16 | CASSLRRQAITEAFF | TGTGCCAGCAGCCTCCGGCGACAGGCCATCACTGAAGCTTTCTTT
TRBD1 | . | TRBJ1-6 | TRBV5-1 | CASSIPTGGNPPLHF | TGCGCCAGCAGCATACCGACAGGGGGCAATCCACCCCTCCACTTT
. | once | TRBJ2-7 | TRBV3-1/TRBV3-2 | CASSQGVDEQYF | TGTGCCAGCAGCCAGGGGGTCGACGAGCAGTACTTC
. | . | TRBJ1-1 | TRBV18 | CASSPRSPTEAFF | TGTGCCAGCTCACCAAGGAGCCCGACTGAAGCTTTCTTT
TRBD2 | . | TRBJ2-3 | TRBV9 | CASSVDGTSRDTQYF | TGTGCCAGCAGCGTAGATGGGACTAGCCGAGATACGCAGTATTTT
TRBD2 | . | TRBJ2-1 | TRBV9 | CASSAGPGLSGWDEQFF | TGTGCCAGCAGCGCGGGGCCCGGCCTTAGCGGGTGGGATGAGCAGTTCTTC
. | . | TRBJ1-1 | TRBV11-1 | CASSPRHRAQNTEAFF | TGTGCCAGCAGCCCAAGACACAGGGCCCAGAACACTGAAGCTTTCTTT
. | . | TRBJ1-1 | TRBV6-5 | CASSRDTLNTEAFF | TGTGCCAGCAGTCGGGACACCTTGAACACTGAAGCTTTCTTT
TRBD1 | . | TRBJ1-4 | TRBV9 | CASSPLSGQLATNEKLFF | TGTGCCAGCAGCCCCCTCTCGGGACAGCTCGCAACTAATGAAAAACTGTTTTTT
TRBD1 | once | TRBJ2-1 | TRBV7-9 | CASSLYGTGKSYNEQFF | TGTGCCAGCAGCTTATACGGGACAGGGAAATCCTACAATGAGCAGTTCTTC
. | . | TRBJ2-2 | TRBV24-1 | CATSARVPTGELFF | TGTGCCACCAGTGCCAGGGTTCCCACCGGGGAGCTGTTTTTT
TRBD1 | . | TRBJ1-5 | TRBV24-1 | CATSDRRQGDQPQHF | TGTGCCACCAGTGACCGTAGACAGGGAGATCAGCCCCAGCATTTT